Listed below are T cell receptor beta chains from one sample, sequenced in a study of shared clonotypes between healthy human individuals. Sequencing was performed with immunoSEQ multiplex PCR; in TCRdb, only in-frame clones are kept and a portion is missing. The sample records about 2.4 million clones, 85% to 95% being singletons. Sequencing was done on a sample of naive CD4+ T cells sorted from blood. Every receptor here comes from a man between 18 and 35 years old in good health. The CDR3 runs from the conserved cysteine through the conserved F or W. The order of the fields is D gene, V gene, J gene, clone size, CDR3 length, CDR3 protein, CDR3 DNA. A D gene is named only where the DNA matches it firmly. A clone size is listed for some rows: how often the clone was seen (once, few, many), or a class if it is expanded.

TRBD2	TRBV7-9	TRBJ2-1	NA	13	CASKASGDNEQFF	TGTGCCAGCAAGGCTAGCGGGGACAATGAGCAGTTCTTC
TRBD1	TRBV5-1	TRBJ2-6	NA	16	CASSRTGSSGANVLTF	TGCGCCAGCAGCAGGACAGGGAGCTCTGGGGCCAACGTCCTGACTTTC
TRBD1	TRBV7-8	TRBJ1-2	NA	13	CASSPKNRGGYTF	TGTGCCAGCAGCCCAAAAAACAGGGGCGGCTACACCTTC
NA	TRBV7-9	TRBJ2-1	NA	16	CASSFSYKVSYNEQFF	TGTGCCAGCAGCTTCTCATACAAGGTCTCCTACAATGAGCAGTTCTTC
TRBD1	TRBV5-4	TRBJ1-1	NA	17	CASSPGTGVALNTEAFF	TGTGCCAGCAGCCCCGGGACAGGGGTGGCACTGAACACTGAAGCTTTCTTT
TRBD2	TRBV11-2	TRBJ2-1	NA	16	CASSRGLAGGRGEQFF	TGTGCCAGCAGCCGAGGACTAGCGGGAGGAAGGGGGGAGCAGTTCTTC
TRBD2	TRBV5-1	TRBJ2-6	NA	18	CASSLAPSGVSGANVLTF	TGCGCCAGCAGCTTGGCCCCTAGCGGGGTCTCTGGGGCCAACGTCCTGACTTTC
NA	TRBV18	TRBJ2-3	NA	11	CASSPGSAQYF	TGTGCCAGCTCACCGGGTTCTGCGCAGTATTTT
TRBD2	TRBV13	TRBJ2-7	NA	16	CASSLASGKNSYEQYF	TGTGCCAGCAGCTTGGCTAGCGGGAAAAACTCCTACGAGCAGTACTTC
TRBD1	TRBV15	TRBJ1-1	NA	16	CATSRPTGVVNTEAFF	TGTGCCACCAGCAGGCCCACAGGGGTGGTGAACACTGAAGCTTTCTTT
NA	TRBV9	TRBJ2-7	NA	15	CASSLDSRHSYEQYF	TGTGCCAGCAGCCTGGACAGTCGCCACTCCTACGAGCAGTACTTC
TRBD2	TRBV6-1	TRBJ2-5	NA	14	CASNSGGSQETQYF	TGTGCCAGCAACAGCGGGGGATCCCAAGAGACCCAGTACTTC
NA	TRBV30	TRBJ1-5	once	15	CAWSVNGDSNQPQHF	TGTGCCTGGAGTGTCAATGGAGACAGTAATCAGCCCCAGCATTTT
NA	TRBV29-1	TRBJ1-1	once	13	CSVVRRLNTEAFF	TGCAGCGTTGTGAGGCGATTGAACACTGAAGCTTTCTTT
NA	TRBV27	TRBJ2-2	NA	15	CASSLFVSNTGELFF	TGTGCCAGCAGTTTATTTGTTTCGAACACCGGGGAGCTGTTTTTT
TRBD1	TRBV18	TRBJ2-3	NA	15	CASSSSTGVSDTQYF	TGTGCCAGCTCATCGTCGACAGGGGTGTCAGATACGCAGTATTTT
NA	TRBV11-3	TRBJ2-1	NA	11	CASSLGSEQFF	TGTGCCAGCAGCTTAGGGTCAGAGCAGTTCTTC
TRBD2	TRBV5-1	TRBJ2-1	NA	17	CASSPGLAGSAYNEQFF	TGCGCCAGCAGCCCGGGACTAGCGGGATCCGCCTACAATGAGCAGTTCTTC
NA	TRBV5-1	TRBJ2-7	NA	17	CASSLVVFSTGDYEQYF	TGCGCCAGCAGCTTGGTTGTTTTCTCGACGGGGGACTACGAGCAGTACTTC
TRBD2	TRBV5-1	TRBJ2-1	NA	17	CASSTKREGQGYNEQFF	TGCGCCAGCAGCACAAAGCGGGAGGGCCAAGGCTACAATGAGCAGTTCTTC
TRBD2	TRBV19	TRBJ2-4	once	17	CASSTYGLADNKNIQYF	TGTGCCAGTAGTACCTACGGACTAGCGGACAACAAAAACATTCAGTACTTC
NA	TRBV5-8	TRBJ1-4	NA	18	CASSLGLMVQATNEKLFF	TGTGCCAGCAGCTTGGGTCTCATGGTTCAGGCAACTAATGAAAAACTGTTTTTT
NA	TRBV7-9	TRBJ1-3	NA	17	CASSLGEGLFSGNTIYF	TGTGCCAGCAGCTTAGGGGAGGGCCTGTTCTCTGGAAACACCATATATTTT
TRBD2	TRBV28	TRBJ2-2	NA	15	CASSHGLAGNGELFF	TGTGCCAGCAGTCATGGACTAGCGGGGAACGGGGAGCTGTTTTTT